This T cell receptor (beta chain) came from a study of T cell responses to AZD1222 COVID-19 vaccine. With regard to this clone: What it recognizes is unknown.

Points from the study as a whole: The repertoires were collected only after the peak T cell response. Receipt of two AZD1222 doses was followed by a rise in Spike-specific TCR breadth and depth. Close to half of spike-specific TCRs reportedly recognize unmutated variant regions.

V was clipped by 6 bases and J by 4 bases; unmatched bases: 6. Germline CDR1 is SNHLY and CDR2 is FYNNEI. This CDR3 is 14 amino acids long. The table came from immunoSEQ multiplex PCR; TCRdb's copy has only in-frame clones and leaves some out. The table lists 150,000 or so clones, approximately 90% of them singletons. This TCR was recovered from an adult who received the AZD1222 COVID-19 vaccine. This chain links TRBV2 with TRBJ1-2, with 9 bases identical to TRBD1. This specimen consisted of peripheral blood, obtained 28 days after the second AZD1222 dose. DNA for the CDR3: TGTGCCAGCAGCCGGGACAGGGAAACCTATGGCTACACCTTC. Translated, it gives CASSRDRETYGYTF.